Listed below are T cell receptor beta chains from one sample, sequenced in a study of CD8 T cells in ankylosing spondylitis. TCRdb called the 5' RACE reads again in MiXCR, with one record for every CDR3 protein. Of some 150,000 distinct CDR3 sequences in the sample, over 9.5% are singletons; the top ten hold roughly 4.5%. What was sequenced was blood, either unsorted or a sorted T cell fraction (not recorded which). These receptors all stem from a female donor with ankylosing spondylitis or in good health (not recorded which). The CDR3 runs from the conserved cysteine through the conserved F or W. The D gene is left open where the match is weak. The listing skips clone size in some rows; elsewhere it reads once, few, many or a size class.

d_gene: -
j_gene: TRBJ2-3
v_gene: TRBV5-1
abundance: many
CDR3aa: CASSFGSGDTQYF
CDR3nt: TGCGCCAGCAGCTTCGGATCCGGAGATACGCAGTATTTT

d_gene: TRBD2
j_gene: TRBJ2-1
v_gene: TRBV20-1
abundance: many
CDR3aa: CSARGTSGLYNEQFF
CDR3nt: TGCAGTGCTAGAGGGACTAGCGGGCTATACAATGAGCAGTTCTTC

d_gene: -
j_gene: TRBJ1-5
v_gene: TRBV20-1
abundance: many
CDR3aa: CSARGGDQPQHF
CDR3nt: TGCAGTGCTAGAGGAGGTGATCAGCCCCAGCATTTT

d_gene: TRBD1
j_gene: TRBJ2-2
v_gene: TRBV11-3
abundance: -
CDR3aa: CASSSRGLDTGELFF
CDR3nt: TGTGCCAGCAGCTCCAGGGGGTTGGACACCGGGGAGCTGTTTTTT

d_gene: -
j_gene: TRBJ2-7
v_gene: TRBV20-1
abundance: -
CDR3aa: CSARDQGRYEQYF
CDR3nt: TGCAGTGCTAGAGATCAAGGCAGATACGAGCAGTACTTC

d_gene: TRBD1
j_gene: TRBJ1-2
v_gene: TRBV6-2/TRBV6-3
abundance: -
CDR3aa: CASKTDRDRPYGYTF
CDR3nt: TGTGCCAGCAAAACCGACCGGGACAGGCCCTATGGCTACACCTTC

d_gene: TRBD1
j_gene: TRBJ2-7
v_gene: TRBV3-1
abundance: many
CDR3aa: CASSPPRQGDSYEQYF
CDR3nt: TGTGCCAGCAGCCCCCCCAGACAGGGGGACTCCTACGAGCAGTACTTC

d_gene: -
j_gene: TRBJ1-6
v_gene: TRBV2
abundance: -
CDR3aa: CASRNRPPSGNSPLHF
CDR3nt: TGTGCCAGCAGAAACAGGCCCCCAAGCGGTAATTCACCCCTCCACTTT

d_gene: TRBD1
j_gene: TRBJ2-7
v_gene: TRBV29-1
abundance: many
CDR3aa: CSVVTGFYEQYF
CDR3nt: TGCAGCGTGGTGACAGGGTTCTACGAGCAGTACTTC

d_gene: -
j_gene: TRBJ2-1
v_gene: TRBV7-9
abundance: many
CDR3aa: CASSFGAEQFF
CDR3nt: TGTGCCAGCAGCTTCGGAGCTGAGCAGTTCTTC

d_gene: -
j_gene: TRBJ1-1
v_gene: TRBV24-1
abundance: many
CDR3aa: CATRDSAGFGTEAFF
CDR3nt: TGTGCCACCAGGGACAGCGCGGGTTTCGGAACTGAAGCTTTCTTT

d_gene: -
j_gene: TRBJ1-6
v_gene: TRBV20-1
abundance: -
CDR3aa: CSARNRDRLNSPLHF
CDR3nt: TGCAGTGCTAGAAACCGAGACAGACTGAATTCACCCCTCCACTTT

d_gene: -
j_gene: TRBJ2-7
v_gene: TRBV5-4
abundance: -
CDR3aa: CASRPRVRYEQYF
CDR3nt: TGTGCCAGCAGACCCCGGGTCCGCTACGAGCAGTACTTC

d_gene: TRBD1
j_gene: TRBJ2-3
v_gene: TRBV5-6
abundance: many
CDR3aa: CASSTSTGGRGDTQYF
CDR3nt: TGTGCCAGCAGCACATCGACAGGGGGCAGGGGAGATACGCAGTATTTT

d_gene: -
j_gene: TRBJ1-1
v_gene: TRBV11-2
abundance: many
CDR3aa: CASSSGVTGWNTEAFF
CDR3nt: TGTGCCAGCAGCTCGGGGGTCACGGGGTGGAACACTGAAGCTTTCTTT

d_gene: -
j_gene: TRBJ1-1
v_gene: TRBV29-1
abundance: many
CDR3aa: CSVVEGTEAFF
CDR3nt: TGCAGCGTTGTGGAGGGCACTGAAGCTTTCTTT

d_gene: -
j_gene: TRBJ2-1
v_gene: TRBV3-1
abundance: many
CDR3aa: CASRVGHYSYNEQFF
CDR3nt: TGTGCCAGCAGGGTCGGACATTACTCCTACAATGAGCAGTTCTTC

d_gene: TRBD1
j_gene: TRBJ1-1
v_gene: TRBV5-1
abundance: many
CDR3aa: CASSHDGRGTANEAFF
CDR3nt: TGCGCCAGCAGCCACGACGGGAGAGGGACAGCTAACGAAGCTTTCTTT

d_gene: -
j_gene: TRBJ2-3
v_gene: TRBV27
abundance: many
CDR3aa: CASNRGTFGETQYF
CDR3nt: TGTGCCAGCAACCGAGGGACTTTCGGGGAGACGCAGTATTTT

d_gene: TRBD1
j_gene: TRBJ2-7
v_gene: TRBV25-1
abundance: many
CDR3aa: CASSEGSGGRYEQYF
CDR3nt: TGTGCCAGCAGTGAAGGGTCAGGGGGCCGGTACGAGCAGTACTTC

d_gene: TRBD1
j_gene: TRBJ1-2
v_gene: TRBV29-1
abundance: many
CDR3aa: CSADRGGNYGYTF
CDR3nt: TGCAGCGCCGACAGGGGGGGCAACTATGGCTACACCTTC

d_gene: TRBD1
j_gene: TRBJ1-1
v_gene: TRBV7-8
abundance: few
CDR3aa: CASSGYYPGQEGTEAFF
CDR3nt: TGTGCCAGCAGCGGCTACTACCCGGGACAGGAGGGCACTGAAGCTTTCTTT

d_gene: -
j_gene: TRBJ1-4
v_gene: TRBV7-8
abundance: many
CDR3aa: CASSLGVTNEKLFF
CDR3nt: TGTGCCAGCAGTTTGGGGGTAACTAATGAAAAACTGTTTTTT

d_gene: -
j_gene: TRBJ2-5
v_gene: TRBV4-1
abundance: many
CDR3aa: CASSQGFSGEETQYF
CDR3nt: TGCGCCAGCAGCCAAGGTTTCTCAGGGGAGGAGACCCAGTACTTC

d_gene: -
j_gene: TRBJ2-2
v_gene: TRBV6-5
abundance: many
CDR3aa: CASSYSYTNTGELFF
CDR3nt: TGTGCCAGCAGTTACTCTTATACGAACACCGGGGAGCTGTTTTTT

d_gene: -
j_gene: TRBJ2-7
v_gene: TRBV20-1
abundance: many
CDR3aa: CSAREARRSLYEQYF
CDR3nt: TGCAGTGCTAGAGAGGCCCGGCGGAGTCTCTACGAGCAGTACTTC

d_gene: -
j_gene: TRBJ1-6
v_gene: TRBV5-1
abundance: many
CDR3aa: CASSLIPAEGGSPLHF
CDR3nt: TGCGCCAGCAGCTTGATTCCGGCAGAGGGGGGTTCACCCCTCCACTTT

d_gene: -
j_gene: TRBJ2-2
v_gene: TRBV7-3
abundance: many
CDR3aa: CASSPEGLNTGELFF
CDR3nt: TGTGCCAGCAGCCCCGAGGGTTTGAACACCGGGGAGCTGTTTTTT

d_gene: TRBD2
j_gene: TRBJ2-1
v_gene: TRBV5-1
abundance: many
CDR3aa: CASSVGLAGREQFF
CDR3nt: TGCGCCAGCAGCGTGGGACTAGCGGGACGTGAGCAGTTCTTC

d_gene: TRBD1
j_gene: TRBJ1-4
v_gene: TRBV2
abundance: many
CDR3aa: CASSANRGADEKLFF
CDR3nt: TGTGCCAGCAGTGCCAACAGGGGGGCAGACGAAAAACTGTTTTTT

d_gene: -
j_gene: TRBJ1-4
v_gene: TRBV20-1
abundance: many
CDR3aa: CSALPGGREEKLFF
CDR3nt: TGCAGTGCCCTTCCCGGCGGCAGGGAAGAAAAACTGTTTTTT

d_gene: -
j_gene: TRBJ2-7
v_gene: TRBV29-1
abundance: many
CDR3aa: CSVEFGVSSNYEQYF
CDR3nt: TGCAGCGTTGAATTTGGGGTTTCTTCGAACTACGAGCAGTACTTC

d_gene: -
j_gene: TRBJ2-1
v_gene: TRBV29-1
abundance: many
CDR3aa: CSVGRGNEQFF
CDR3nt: TGCAGCGTTGGCCGGGGCAATGAGCAGTTCTTC

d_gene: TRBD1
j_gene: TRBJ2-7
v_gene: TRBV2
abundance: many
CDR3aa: CASNRGGPFYEQYF
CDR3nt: TGTGCCAGCAACAGGGGCGGACCTTTCTACGAGCAGTACTTC

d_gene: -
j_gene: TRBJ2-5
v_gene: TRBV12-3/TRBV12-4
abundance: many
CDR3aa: CASSPGTNHQETQYF
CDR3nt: TGTGCCAGCAGCCCCGGGACAAACCACCAAGAGACCCAGTACTTC

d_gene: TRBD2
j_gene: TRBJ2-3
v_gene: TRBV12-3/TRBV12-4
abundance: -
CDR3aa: CASDYRGRMDTQYF
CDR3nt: TGTGCCAGCGATTATCGCGGGAGGATGGATACGCAGTATTTT

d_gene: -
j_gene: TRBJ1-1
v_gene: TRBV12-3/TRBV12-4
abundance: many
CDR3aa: CASSLGTEAFF
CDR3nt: TGTGCCAGCAGTTTAGGCACTGAAGCTTTCTTT

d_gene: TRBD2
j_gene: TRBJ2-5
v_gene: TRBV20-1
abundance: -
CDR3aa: CSATQTSGGAETQYF
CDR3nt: TGCAGTGCTACCCAGACTAGCGGGGGGGCCGAGACCCAGTACTTC

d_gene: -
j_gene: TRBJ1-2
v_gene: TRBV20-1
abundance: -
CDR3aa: CSATQPETAGRGYTF
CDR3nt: TGCAGTGCTACGCAACCAGAGACAGCGGGAAGGGGCTACACCTTC

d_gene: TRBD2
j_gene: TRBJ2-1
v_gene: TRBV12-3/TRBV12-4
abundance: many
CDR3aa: CASSTRLADTNEQFF
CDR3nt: TGTGCCAGCAGTACCCGGCTAGCGGATACTAATGAGCAGTTCTTC

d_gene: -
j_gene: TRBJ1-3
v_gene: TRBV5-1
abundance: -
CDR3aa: CTSSQLSGAPSANTIYF
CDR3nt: TGCACCAGCAGCCAACTCTCAGGGGCCCCCTCTGCAAACACCATATATTTT

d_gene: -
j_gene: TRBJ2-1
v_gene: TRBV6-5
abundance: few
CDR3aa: CASSYSGQVVNEQFF
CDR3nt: TGTGCCAGCAGTTACTCCGGGCAGGTAGTAAATGAGCAGTTCTTC

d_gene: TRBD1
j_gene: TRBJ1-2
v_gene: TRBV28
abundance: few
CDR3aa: CASYYPGQGNGYTF
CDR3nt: TGTGCCAGCTACTATCCGGGACAGGGAAATGGCTACACCTTC